Following are 22 T cell receptor beta chains from one sample sequenced in a study of regulatory T cells in long-lasting Graves disease. Sequencing libraries for TCR beta were prepared with iRepertoire HTBI primers and Arm-PCR of CDR3 regions. TCRdb re-called the multiplex PCR reads with MiXCR, one entry per CDR3 protein. The data hold approximately 560,000 distinct CDR3 sequences, with roughly 15% observed a single time. Time point specified: newly diagnosed GD, antithyroid drugs for less than 3 months. Preparation of the TCR library used RNA extracted from PBMCs. These data were also filed under a second study, of T cells in Graves' hyperthyroidism and ophthalmopathy.

The material was peripheral blood mononuclear cells (PBMCs), obtained at new diagnosis, from a patient treated with antithyroid drugs. Every receptor here comes from a man aged 18 to 29 with Graves disease.

The sample holds many counts of this clonotype. The chain has TRBV28 and TRBJ2-1; TRBD1 aligns across 10 bases. CDR1 is MDHEN and CDR2 is SYDVKM in the germline V gene. The length of the CDR3 is 16 residues. The V segment lost 6 bases and the J segment 4 bases; nucleotides outside the gene matches: 9. This chain's CDR3 is CASSSGTGDPYNEQFF. The DNA of the CDR3 is TGTGCCAGCAGCTCAGGGACAGGGGACCCTTACAATGAGCAGTTCTTC.

In this sample, this clonotype turned up many times. The gene calls are TRBV5-1 and TRBJ2-3; D remains unclear. The CDR3 covers 14 residues. Deletions cut 0 bases from V and 6 bases from J, with 11 bases between. Per the germline V gene, CDR1 is SGHRS and CDR2 is YFSETQ. Written as DNA, the CDR3 is TGCGCCAGCAGCTTGGAGGTTAGGGCGGATACGCAGTATTTT. Translating it yields CASSLEVRADTQYF.

This clonotype appeared many times. The chain couples TRBV11-1 to TRBJ2-1; maybe TRBD1 (5 bases). The CDR3 has 16 amino acids. V lost 5 bases, J lost 6 bases, and 20 bases lay in between. Looked up from germline, CDR1 is SGHAT and CDR2 is FQDESV (reference sequence). The CDR3 bases are TGTGCCAGCAGCGAATCACCGCAGGGTTGGGGCAATGAGCAGTTCTTC. Translating it yields CASSESPQGWGNEQFF.

This clonotype was detected many times. The chain carries TRBV6-1 and TRBJ1-5; no firm D call. Germline V CDR1 and CDR2: MNHNS, SASEGT. CDR3 length equals 14 residues. V was cut by 6 bases and J by 0 bases, with 9 bases left in between. The CDR3 region is CASSREFSNQPQHF. CDR3 in DNA: TGTGCCAGCAGCCGGGAGTTTAGCAATCAGCCCCAGCATTTT.

This clonotype has more than one count but fewer than ten. The rearrangement links TRBV11-2 to TRBJ2-7, with D perhaps TRBD1 (6 bases). Germline CDR1 SGHAT, CDR2 FQNNGV. V was cut by 7 bases and J by 3 bases, with 19 bases left in between. The CDR3 runs 15 residues. This chain's CDR3 is CASTPPSNRDYEQYF. The CDR3 nucleotides read TGTGCCAGCACCCCCCCTTCGAACAGGGACTACGAGCAGTACTTC. The whole variable domain, remainder taken from reference TRBV11-2 and TRBJ2-7, is EAGVAQSPRYKIIEKRQSVAFWCNPISGHATLYWYQQILGQGPKLLIQFQNNGVVDDSQLPKDRFSAERLKGVDSTLKIQPAKLEDSAVYLCASTPPSNRDYEQYFGPGTRLTVT.

This clonotype was counted a few times. This chain connects TRBV6-2 or TRBV6-3 to TRBJ2-2; D is perhaps TRBD2 (7 bases). The V end was cut by 4 bases, the J end by 4 bases, with 22 bases between. Germline lookup yields CDR1 MNHEY and CDR2 SVGEGT. The CDR3 covers 18 residues. The CDR3 protein is CASSSRLGGRAITGELFF. DNA of the CDR3: TGTGCCAGCAGTTCTCGACTAGGGGGGAGGGCCATCACCGGGGAGCTGTTTTTT.

This clonotype was detected many times. The rearrangement uses TRBV11-2 and TRBJ1-1, with a possible D match to TRBD1 (5 bases). Germline-derived CDR1 and CDR2 are SGHAT and FQNNGV. Trimming shortened V by 1 base and J by 4 bases, and 10 bases separated the two germline ends. The CDR3 runs 14 residues. CDR3 in DNA: TGTGCCAGCAGCTTAGTAGGTAGGGGCACTGAAGCTTTCTTT. Amino acid sequence: CASSLVGRGTEAFF.

This clonotype was found a few times. The chain uses TRBV9 and TRBJ2-5, with TRBD1 as a possible D gene (5 bases). Germline CDR1 and CDR2: SGDLS and YYNGEE. Trimming pared 4 bases from V and 4 bases from J, leaving 17 bases between. The CDR3 is 15 amino acids. The CDR3 protein is CASSQGGAGIETQYF. The CDR3 DNA reads as TGTGCCAGCAGCCAGGGCGGAGCTGGGATAGAGACCCAGTACTTC.

This clonotype was observed a single time. The chain carries TRBV6-1 and TRBJ2-7; 9 bases align to TRBD2. From germline, CDR1 is MNHNS and CDR2 SASEGT. The CDR3 consists of 15 residues. With 5 bases clipped from V and 2 bases from J, the junction kept 7 bases outside the gene matches. CDR3 amino acids: CASSHGREGTYEQYF. The CDR3 region has the DNA TGTGCCAGCAGTCACGGGCGGGAGGGGACCTACGAGCAGTACTTC.

This clonotype occurred many times. It is likely a read error, because the conserved phenylalanine at the end of the CDR3 is missing. It is unclear where the CDR3 begins or ends on the DNA, so no DNA is shown, and the CDR3 is as TCRdb lists it. The chain recombines TRBV6-1 with TRBJ2-7; TRBD2, the D gene given by the table, was not confirmed from the DNA. The CDR3 is 10 residues long, counting both termini. The V gene's germline CDR1 is MNHNS and CDR2 SASEGT. CDR3 region: CASSVGTPVP.

Many counts were recorded for this clonotype. The chain is built from TRBV20-1 and TRBJ2-1; no definite D call. Germline values: CDR1 DFQATT, CDR2 SNEGSKA (reference sequence). CDR3 length: 11 amino acids. V was shortened by 3 bases and J by 6 bases, with 6 bases between the two germline ends. The CDR3 sequence: CSASGPNEQFF. The DNA for the CDR3 is TGCAGTGCTAGTGGACCCAATGAGCAGTTCTTC.

The chain has TRBV19 and TRBJ1-1; TRBD1 matches at 9 bases. The V segment lost 5 bases and the J segment 11 bases; nucleotides outside the gene matches: 21. Germline loops: CDR1 LNHDA, CDR2 SQIVND (reference sequence). The CDR3 extends over 17 amino acids. The CDR3 loop reads CASSHGQGPHASRGAFF. CDR3 bases: TGTGCCAGTAGTCACGGACAGGGGCCCCACGCCTCCCGGGGGGCTTTCTTT.

This clonotype was found many times. The rearrangement links TRBV12-3 or TRBV12-4 to TRBJ2-7, with 8 bases identical to TRBD1. The CDR3 consists of 14 residues. Trimming took 10 bases from V and 0 from J; bases not matched to a gene: 8. As DNA, the CDR3 is TGTGCCACCCAGACAGGGGCCTCCTCCTACGAGCAGTACTTC. Protein sequence: CATQTGASSYEQYF.

This clonotype was seen repeatedly, ten times or more. The chain joins TRBV27 to TRBJ2-7; D not resolved. V lost 3 bases and J 1 base, leaving 7 bases between the germline ends. Per the germline V gene, CDR1 is MNHEY and CDR2 is SMNVEV (reference sequence). The CDR3 extends over 13 amino acids. The DNA of the CDR3 is TGTGCCAGCAGTTTTTTGGGGTCCTACGAGCAGTACTTC. Translated, it gives CASSFLGSYEQYF.

V gene TRBV29-1 combines with J gene TRBJ2-7, with D perhaps TRBD2 (5 bases). V shed 8 bases and J shed 1 base, with 9 bases lying between them. The CDR3 consists of 11 residues. Germline CDR1 reads SQVTM; CDR2 reads ANQGSEA. DNA for the CDR3: TGCAGCTGCCGGGATTCCTACGAGCAGTACTTC. Translated, it gives CSCRDSYEQYF.

The chain links TRBV13 to TRBJ2-7; TRBD2 aligns across 9 bases. Germline lookup yields CDR1 PRHDT and CDR2 FYEKMQ (reference sequence). The trim removed 0 bases at V and 4 bases at J, leaving 7 bases unmatched. The CDR3 is 16 residues long. The CDR3 coding sequence is TGTGCCAGCAGCTTAGGCCTTGGCGGGAGGGATTACGAGCAGTACTTC. Protein: CASSLGLGGRDYEQYF.

The table lists this clonotype with many counts. The V call is TRBV20-1, the J call TRBJ2-5, with 13 nucleotides matching TRBD2. The junction had 4 bases not matched to a gene; V was cut back by 5 bases and J by 4 bases. The CDR3 runs 14 residues. Per germline, CDR1 DFQATT and CDR2 SNEGSKA (reference sequence). CDR3 in amino acids: CSARLAGGLETQYF. CDR3 sequence (DNA): TGCAGTGCTCGACTAGCGGGAGGTCTAGAGACCCAGTACTTC.

Regarding this clonotype: This may arise from a read error, as a much more abundant clone is one base away. The DNA of the CDR3 is TGTGCCGGCAGCTTAGGGGGAAAGGGCTACACCTTC. Protein product: CAGSLGGKGYTF. V is TRBV7-9 and J is TRBJ1-2; D perhaps matches TRBD1 (6 bases). The CDR3 has 12 amino acids. Germline CDR1 is SEHNR and CDR2 is FQNEAQ (reference sequence).

The chain employs TRBV18 and TRBJ2-7; 8 bases are a match to TRBD2. This CDR3 contains 14 residues. Germline V gives CDR1 KGHSH, CDR2 LQKENI. J lost 5 bases, V lost 6 bases, and 9 bases had no gene match. The CDR3 here is CASSPGTSTNEQYF. The DNA of the CDR3 is TGTGCCAGCTCCCCCGGGACTAGTACCAACGAGCAGTACTTC.

This clonotype was counted many times. The chain has TRBV18 and TRBJ2-7; 8 bases line up with TRBD1. After removal of 3 bases from V and 1 base from J, the junction contained 5 bases not matched to a gene. The CDR3 sequence is 15 residues long. CDR1 and CDR2 (germline): KGHSH, LQKENI. The CDR3 sequence: CASSPATGASYEQYF. The CDR3 bases are TGTGCCAGCTCACCCGCGACAGGGGCTTCCTACGAGCAGTACTTC.

The V call is TRBV20-1, the J call TRBJ2-1; 11 nucleotides line up with TRBD2. This CDR3 has 16 amino acids. CDR1 is DFQATT and CDR2 is SNEGSKA in the germline V gene (reference sequence). The CDR3 nucleotides are TGCACCTCTCGGGCCCTGACTAGCGGGATGTGGGGTGAGCAGTTCTTC. Amino acid sequence: CTSRALTSGMWGEQFF.

The chain recombines TRBV19 with TRBJ1-2; D gene unclear. The V end lost 5 bases, the J end lost 8 bases, and 15 bases lay between the germline ends. The germline V gene encodes CDR1 LNHDA and CDR2 SQIVND (reference sequence). The CDR3 spans 13 residues. The CDR3 loop is CASSLSSSMGYTF. DNA for the CDR3: TGTGCCAGTAGTCTTTCCTCCTCTATGGGCTACACCTTC.